Presented here are 18 T cell receptor beta chains from one specimen sequenced in a study of spatial heterogeneity in lung cancer. As to time point: sample taken at primary tumor resection. Whole-study findings and limits: Expanded alpha and beta TCR counts within tumors tracked tumor mutation counts.

Their target antigens are unknown. MiXCR, applied by TCRdb to the 5' RACE reads, yields one record per CDR3 protein. Among some 7,000 distinct CDR3 sequences listed, roughly 3.5% were seen once. Sequencing was performed on lung tumor tissue, taken at surgery. These receptors all come from a male donor with early-stage non-small cell lung cancer.

By proportion, this clonotype is medium-sized. V gene TRBV15 combines with J gene TRBJ2-2; the D is unclear. The V end lost 8 bases, the J end lost 1 base, and 11 bases lay between the germline ends. Per the germline V gene, CDR1 is LNHNV and CDR2 is YYDKDF (reference sequence). This CDR3 comprises 14 residues. CDR3 sequence: CATAPSWNTGELFF. The DNA for the CDR3 is TGTGCCACCGCCCCAAGCTGGAACACCGGGGAGCTGTTTTTT.

This clonotype rates as medium-sized. The chain recombines TRBV29-1 with TRBJ2-3; no definite D call. The CDR3 totals 11 residues. Trimming removed 7 bases from V and 8 bases from J, with 13 bases in between. CDR1 is SQVTM, CDR2 ANQGSEA, per germline. The CDR3: CSAWTEITQYF. CDR3 nucleotides: TGCAGCGCGTGGACGGAGATTACGCAGTATTTT.

The sample holds a few counts of this clonotype. This sequence joins TRBV12-3 or TRBV12-4 and TRBJ1-5; TRBD1 agrees at 7 bases. This CDR3 contains 14 residues. V gave up 7 bases and J gave up 6 bases; unmatched junction bases: 9. The DNA of the CDR3 is TGTGCCAGCACCCCAGGGGGGGGTGTTCAGCCCCAGCATTTT. This codes for CASTPGGGVQPQHF.

Within the sample, this clonotype is medium-sized (0.01 to 0.1%). This sequence joins TRBV12-3 or TRBV12-4 and TRBJ2-6; the D gene is possibly TRBD2 (6 bases). The V end lost 4 bases, the J end lost 1 base, and 14 bases lay between the germline ends. The CDR3 has 17 residues. The CDR3 DNA sequence: TGTGCCAGCAGTTCGGGACTGGGCGGATCTGGGGCCAACGTCCTGACTTTC. Translating gives CASSSGLGGSGANVLTF.

In its sample, this clonotype was seen many times. The rearrangement uses TRBV27 and TRBJ2-1; TRBD2 might be the D (5 bases). Germline V gene lookup returns CDR1 MNHEY and CDR2 SMNVEV (reference sequence). The V and J ends lost 4 bases and 9 bases respectively, with 10 bases between them. The CDR3 is made up of 12 amino acids. This chain's CDR3 is CASSSIASEQFF. In DNA form, the CDR3 reads TGTGCCAGCAGTTCAATAGCGAGTGAGCAGTTCTTC.

This clonotype was counted a few times. A much more abundant neighbour one base away suggests this may be a read error. The rearrangement uses TRBV29-1 and TRBJ2-1; TRBD1 matches 11 bases. The CDR3 loop spans 12 amino acids. From germline, CDR1 is SQVTM and CDR2 ANQGSEA. Trimming took 7 bases from V and 6 from J; bases not matched to a gene: 2. Here the CDR3 reads CSGGQGGNEQFF. The DNA for the CDR3 is TGCAGCGGGGGACAGGGGGGCAATGAGCAGTTCTTC.

This clonotype is medium-sized in the sample. This rearrangement joins TRBV6-6 to TRBJ1-5; TRBD1 might be the D (6 bases). Trimming removed 8 bases at V and 6 bases at J, with 14 bases between. CDR1 MNHNY and CDR2 SVGAGI come from the germline V gene (reference sequence). The CDR3 is 13 residues long. CDR3 nucleotide sequence: TGTGCCAGCGGGGACAACAGGGCTCAGCCCCAGCATTTT. Protein: CASGDNRAQPQHF.

At least ten counts were recorded for this clonotype. The J gene is TRBJ2-7, the V gene TRBV13; perhaps D is TRBD1 or TRBD2 (7 bases each). V shed 0 bases and J shed 5 bases, with 14 bases lying between them. This CDR3 is built from 15 residues. The V gene's germline CDR1 is PRHDT and CDR2 FYEKMQ (reference sequence). CDR3 protein: CASSLGAGGADEQYF. The CDR3 DNA is TGTGCCAGCAGCTTAGGGGCAGGGGGGGCCGACGAGCAGTACTTC.

Relative to its sample, this clonotype is medium-sized. CDR3 sequence: CSAVRFPGSNTEAFF. CDR3 in DNA: TGCAGTGCTGTAAGGTTTCCGGGATCGAACACTGAAGCTTTCTTT. The chain recombines TRBV20-1 with TRBJ1-1; no definite D call. There are 15 residues in the CDR3. Trimming took off 5 bases at V and 1 base at J, with 17 bases between the two ends. Per the germline V gene, CDR1 is DFQATT and CDR2 is SNEGSKA (reference sequence).

This clonotype was seen ten or more times. The rearrangement uses TRBV5-6 and TRBJ1-6; maybe TRBD1 (6 bases). Between the trimmed V and J ends, which lost 4 bases and 6 bases, there was a span of 8 bases. This CDR3 is built from 13 residues. Germline assignment: CDR1 SGHDT and CDR2 YYEEEE. The CDR3 bases are TGTGCCAGCAGCGTGGACAGTAATTCACCCCTCCACTTT. It specifies CASSVDSNSPLHF. The full variable domain, its missing parts supplied by reference TRBV5-6 and TRBJ1-6, is DAGVTQSPTHLIKTRGQQVTLRCSPKSGHDTVSWYQQALGQGPQFIFQYYEEEERQRGNFPDRFSGHQFPNYSSELNVNALLLGDSALYLCASSVDSNSPLHFGNGTRLTVT.

The V gene is TRBV7-3, the J gene TRBJ1-1, with D unclear. V dropped 2 bases and J dropped 0 bases, with 4 bases sitting between them. The CDR3 loop spans 13 amino acids. Germline CDR1 is SGHTA and CDR2 is FQGTGA. The CDR3 loop is CASSLYMNTEAFF. In DNA form, the CDR3 reads TGTGCCAGCAGCTTATACATGAACACTGAAGCTTTCTTT.

Relative to its sample, this clonotype is medium-sized. This chain uses TRBV2 with TRBJ2-2, with 10 positions matching TRBD2. CDR3 length: 16 amino acids. The ends lost 1 base at V and 5 bases at J; junction bases unmatched: 4. Germline V lookup: CDR1 SNHLY, CDR2 FYNNEI. This CDR3 reads CASSEETSGKTGELFF. For the CDR3, the DNA is TGTGCCAGCAGTGAAGAAACTAGCGGGAAGACCGGGGAGCTGTTTTTT.

Only a few counts were recorded for this clonotype. A much larger clone lies a single base off, so this may be a read error. The chain is built from TRBV6-7 and TRBJ1-2; D remains ambiguous. TRBV6-7 is identified as an open reading frame with a role that is uncertain. The CDR3 length is 13 residues. CDR3 region: CASSYSMGSGYNF. The CDR3 DNA is TGTGCCAGCAGTTACTCGATGGGGAGTGGCTACAACTTC.

This clonotype was recorded at least ten times. The CDR3: CASGSFLDRGLWTQYF. CDR3 DNA sequence: TGTGCTAGTGGTTCATTTCTGGACAGGGGGCTATGGACGCAGTATTTT. The chain recombines TRBV12-5 with TRBJ2-3; 11 bases are shared with TRBD1. Per the germline V gene, CDR1 is LGHNT and CDR2 is FRNRAP. The ends lost 4 bases at V and 9 bases at J; junction bases unmatched: 12. There are 16 residues in the CDR3.

This clonotype is deemed medium-sized. V gene TRBV2 combines with J gene TRBJ1-6, with D perhaps matching TRBD1 (5 bases). The CDR3 sequence is 14 residues long. V lost 7 bases to trimming and J lost 6 bases, with 13 bases between them. Germline-derived CDR1 and CDR2 are SNHLY and FYNNEI. The CDR3 bases are TGTGCCAGCAATCGCGGCAGGGCTAATTCACCCCTCCACTTT. It encodes CASNRGRANSPLHF.

This clonotype was recorded many times. The rearrangement joins TRBV28 to TRBJ2-7; TRBD2 is a possible D gene (6 bases). This CDR3 region has 14 residues. Germline assignment: CDR1 MDHEN and CDR2 SYDVKM. V dropped 6 bases and J dropped 2 bases, with 14 bases sitting between them. The CDR3 protein is CASSTGTAPYEQYF. The CDR3 bases are TGTGCCAGCAGCACCGGGACTGCCCCCTACGAGCAGTACTTC.

This clonotype is medium-sized within its sample. The J gene is TRBJ1-2, the V gene TRBV3-1; possible D gene TRBD1, 5 bases. The CDR3 length is 14 residues. V lost 0 bases to trimming and J lost 4 bases, with 9 bases between them. Per the germline V gene, CDR1 is LGHDT and CDR2 is YNNKEL (reference sequence). The CDR3 loop is CASSQDWDGYGYTF. The CDR3 DNA reads TGTGCCAGCAGCCAAGATTGGGACGGCTATGGCTACACCTTC.

This clonotype was detected many times. V usage is TRBV3-1 and J usage is TRBJ2-7; D possibly corresponds to TRBD1 (5 bases). The V end was cut by 1 base, the J end by 1 base, with 11 bases between. CDR3 size: 15 residues. The germline CDR1 and CDR2 sequences are LGHDT and YNNKEL (reference sequence). The CDR3 sequence is CASSQGPTASYEQYF. CDR3 sequence (DNA): TGTGCCAGCAGCCAAGGCCCGACAGCGTCCTACGAGCAGTACTTC.